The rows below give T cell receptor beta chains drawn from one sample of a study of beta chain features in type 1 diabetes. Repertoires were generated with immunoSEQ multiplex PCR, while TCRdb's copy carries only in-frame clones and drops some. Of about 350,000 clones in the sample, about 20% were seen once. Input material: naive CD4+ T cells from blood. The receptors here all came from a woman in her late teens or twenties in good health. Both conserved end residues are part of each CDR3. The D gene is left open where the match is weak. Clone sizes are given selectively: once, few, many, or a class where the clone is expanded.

CDR3 protein: CAISPDRGYGFF; CDR3 DNA: TGTGCCATCAGCCCGGACAGGGGATATGGTTTCTTT; V gene: TRBV10-3; D gene: TRBD1; clone size: -; J gene: TRBJ1-1
CDR3 protein: CASSSNSNQPQHF; CDR3 DNA: TGTGCCAGCAGCTCCAATAGCAATCAGCCCCAGCATTTT; V gene: TRBV7-9; D gene: -; clone size: few; J gene: TRBJ1-5
CDR3 protein: CASSLGLAGSVF; CDR3 DNA: TGTGCCAGCAGCCTAGGACTAGCGGGAAGTGTCTTC; V gene: TRBV5-8; D gene: TRBD2; clone size: -; J gene: TRBJ2-1
CDR3 protein: CASSFNPGGNNEQFF; CDR3 DNA: TGCGCCAGCAGCTTTAACCCGGGGGGGAACAATGAGCAGTTCTTC; V gene: TRBV5-1; D gene: TRBD2; clone size: -; J gene: TRBJ2-1
CDR3 protein: CASSPMEGGYTF; CDR3 DNA: TGCGCCAGCAGCCCCATGGAGGGAGGCTACACCTTC; V gene: TRBV4-1; D gene: -; clone size: few; J gene: TRBJ1-2
CDR3 protein: CAWSVDRTDRGSNYGYTF; CDR3 DNA: TGTGCCTGGAGTGTAGACCGGACCGACAGGGGATCTAACTATGGCTACACCTTC; V gene: TRBV30; D gene: TRBD1; clone size: -; J gene: TRBJ1-2
CDR3 protein: CASSDEAEGLFF; CDR3 DNA: TGCGCCAGCAGTGATGAGGCAGAGGGTCTGTTCTTC; V gene: TRBV10-1; D gene: -; clone size: few; J gene: TRBJ2-1
CDR3 protein: CASSLEPDRGWTEAFF; CDR3 DNA: TGTGCCAGCAGTTTAGAACCTGACAGGGGGTGGACTGAAGCTTTCTTT; V gene: TRBV28; D gene: TRBD1; clone size: -; J gene: TRBJ1-1
CDR3 protein: CAWRRSSNQPQHF; CDR3 DNA: TGTGCCTGGAGGCGGAGTAGCAATCAGCCCCAGCATTTT; V gene: TRBV30; D gene: -; clone size: few; J gene: TRBJ1-5
CDR3 protein: CATSRGSPVEYEQYF; CDR3 DNA: TGTGCCACCAGCAGAGGGAGCCCCGTGGAATACGAGCAGTACTTC; V gene: TRBV15; D gene: -; clone size: -; J gene: TRBJ2-7
CDR3 protein: CASSLGLTNYNEQFF; CDR3 DNA: TGCGCCAGCAGCTTGGGACTAACTAACTACAATGAGCAGTTCTTC; V gene: TRBV5-1; D gene: -; clone size: few; J gene: TRBJ2-1
CDR3 protein: CASSSQYF; CDR3 DNA: TGTGCCAGCAGCTCTCAGTACTTC; V gene: TRBV9; D gene: -; clone size: few; J gene: TRBJ2-7
CDR3 protein: CASRKADRGIPSVMNTEAFF; CDR3 DNA: TGTGCCAGCAGGAAGGCGGACAGGGGCATTCCATCAGTTATGAACACTGAAGCTTTCTTT; V gene: TRBV13; D gene: TRBD1; clone size: -; J gene: TRBJ1-1